This paragraph reports one TCR beta chain. There is no known antigen for this receptor. There are no base qualities to consult, and no much larger clone falls within one base. This entry is derived from a study of T cell repertoires in chronic hepatitis B (dated by TCRdb to the late 2010s). Spanning cysteine to phenylalanine, the CDR3 consists of 13 amino acids. The sequence is cut down to CDR3 DNA, 39 bases in frame from base 1. Compared with germline, V lacks 4 bases and J lacks 6 bases; bases without a gene match: 6. CDR1 and CDR2 are drawn from the germline V gene (reference sequence): PRHDT, FYEKMQ. The library was generated by the immunoSEQ multiplex PCR assay. Here the immuneACCESS table is served through TCRdb, limited to in-frame sequences with V and J called. Missing clones are a known gap in these copies; in checked studies unresolved V genes cover under half, and the rest lacks a known reason. The sample table lists approximately 1,000 clones, approximately 80% of them with a count of one. Clones ranked in the top ten supply approximately 10% of the sample.

The specimen was total CD8+ T cells from PBMCs. This clonotype was obtained from a human donor with chronic hepatitis B virus infection. The sequence joins TRBV13 to TRBJ2-7; 7 junctional bases match TRBD1. The CDR3: CASSWGTASEQYF. The bases are TGTGCCAGCAGCTGGGGGACAGCCTCCGAGCAGTACTTC.